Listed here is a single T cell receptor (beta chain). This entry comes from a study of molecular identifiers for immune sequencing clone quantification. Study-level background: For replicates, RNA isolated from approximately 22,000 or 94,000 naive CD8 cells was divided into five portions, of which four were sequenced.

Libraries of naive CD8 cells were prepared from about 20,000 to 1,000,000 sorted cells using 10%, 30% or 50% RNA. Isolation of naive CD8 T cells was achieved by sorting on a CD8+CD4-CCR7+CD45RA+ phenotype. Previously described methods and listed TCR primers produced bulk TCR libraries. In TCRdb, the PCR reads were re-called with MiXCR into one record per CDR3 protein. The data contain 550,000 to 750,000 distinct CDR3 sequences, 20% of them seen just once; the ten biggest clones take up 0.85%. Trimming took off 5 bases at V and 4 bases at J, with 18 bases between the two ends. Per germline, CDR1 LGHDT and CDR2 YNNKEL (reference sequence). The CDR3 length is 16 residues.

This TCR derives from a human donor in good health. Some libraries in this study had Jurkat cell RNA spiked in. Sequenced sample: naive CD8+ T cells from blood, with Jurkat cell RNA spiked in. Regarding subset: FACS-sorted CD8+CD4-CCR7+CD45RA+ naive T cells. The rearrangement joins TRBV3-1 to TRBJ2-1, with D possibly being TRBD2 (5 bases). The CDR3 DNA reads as TGTGCCAGCAGCAGATTCGGGGATTCGACTTACAATGAGCAGTTCTTC. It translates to CASSRFGDSTYNEQFF.